These T cell receptor beta chains were read from a single sample in a study of blood T cell repertoires in COVID-19. Sequenced by immunoSEQ multiplex PCR; TCRdb stores in-frame clones only, minus some. The sample has about 130,000 clones; about 80% are singletons. The specimen was peripheral blood. The receptors derive from a man aged 55 to 69 with acute or convalescent COVID-19. Both conserved end residues are part of each CDR3. The D gene is left open where the match is weak. Not all rows give a size; the values are once, few, many and, for expanded clones, a class.

V gene	D gene	J gene	clone size	CDR3 DNA	CDR3 protein
TRBV13	NA	TRBJ2-2	NA	TGTGCCAGCAGCTGGAGGGGCGCGGGGACCGGGGAGCTGTTTTTT	CASSWRGAGTGELFF
TRBV11-2	NA	TRBJ2-7	few	TGTGCCAGCAGCTTGGCACCGGGAATCTCCTACGAGCAGTACTTC	CASSLAPGISYEQYF
TRBV7-8	TRBD1	TRBJ1-1	NA	TGTGCCAGCAGCTTACCCGGGACAGCAGCTGAAGCTTTCTTT	CASSLPGTAAEAFF
TRBV5-5	NA	TRBJ1-5	NA	TGTGCCAGCAGCTTGGGGGGGGATCAGCCCCAGCATTTT	CASSLGGDQPQHF
TRBV2	TRBD2	TRBJ2-1	NA	TGTGCCAGCAGCCGGGAGGCCCCCTACAATGAGCAGTTCTTC	CASSREAPYNEQFF
TRBV29-1	NA	TRBJ1-2	NA	TGCAGCGTAGAGGGCCAGAGTAACTATGGCTACACCTTC	CSVEGQSNYGYTF
TRBV5-1	TRBD2	TRBJ2-7	few	TGCGCCAGCAGCCCTTCCGGGAGGGTGGGCTACGAGCAGTACTTC	CASSPSGRVGYEQYF
TRBV2	NA	TRBJ1-6	NA	TGTGCCAGCAGACTTCCCCAACAGGGTTCACCCCTCCACTTT	CASRLPQQGSPLHF
TRBV4-1	TRBD1	TRBJ1-1	NA	TGCGCCAGCAGCCACCGCAGGGACAGGGGGCCCACTGAAGCTTTCTTT	CASSHRRDRGPTEAFF
TRBV3-1/TRBV3-2	NA	TRBJ1-2	NA	TGTGCCAGCAGCCAAGAGGGCAGCTATGGCTACACCTTC	CASSQEGSYGYTF
TRBV24-1	TRBD1	TRBJ2-3	once	TGTGCCACCTCGGGACAGCTCAGCACAGATACGCAGTATTTT	CATSGQLSTDTQYF
TRBV21-1	NA	TRBJ2-1	NA	TGTGCCAGCAAGGGGACAGGGCCCTTAGGAAATGAGCAGTTCTTC	CASKGTGPLGNEQFF
TRBV18	NA	TRBJ2-3	once	TGTGCCAGCTCACCAGGCGGGTCCACAGATACGCAGTATTTT	CASSPGGSTDTQYF
TRBV29-1	TRBD1	TRBJ2-7	NA	TGCAGCGGTGGGACAGGGAAGGACGAGCAGTACTTC	CSGGTGKDEQYF
TRBV5-4	NA	TRBJ1-1	NA	TGTGCCAGCAGCTTGGGCGGAGGGGTTTTCACTGAAGCTTTCTTT	CASSLGGGVFTEAFF
TRBV9	NA	TRBJ2-7	once	TGTGCCAGCAGCCCCGGAGGGAACACCGGTACCTACGAGCAGTACTTC	CASSPGGNTGTYEQYF